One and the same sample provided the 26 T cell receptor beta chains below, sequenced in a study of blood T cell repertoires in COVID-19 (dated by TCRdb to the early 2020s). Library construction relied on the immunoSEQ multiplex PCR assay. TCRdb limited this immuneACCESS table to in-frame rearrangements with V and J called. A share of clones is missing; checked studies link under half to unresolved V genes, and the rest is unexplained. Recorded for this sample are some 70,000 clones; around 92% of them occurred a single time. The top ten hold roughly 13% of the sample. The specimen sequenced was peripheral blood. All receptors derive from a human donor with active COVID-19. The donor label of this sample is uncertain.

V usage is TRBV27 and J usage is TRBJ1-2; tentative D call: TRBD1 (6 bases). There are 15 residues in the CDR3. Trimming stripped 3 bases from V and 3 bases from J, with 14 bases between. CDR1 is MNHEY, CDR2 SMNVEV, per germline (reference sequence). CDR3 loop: CASSFLGTSDYGYTF. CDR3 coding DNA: TGTGCCAGCAGTTTCCTCGGGACATCAGACTATGGCTACACCTTC.

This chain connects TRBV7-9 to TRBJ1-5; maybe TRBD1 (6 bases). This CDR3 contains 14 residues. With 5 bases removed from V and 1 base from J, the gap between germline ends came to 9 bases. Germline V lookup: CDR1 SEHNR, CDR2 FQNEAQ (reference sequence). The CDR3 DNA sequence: TGTGCCAGCAGCGCACAGGGAAGCAATCAGCCCCAGCATTTT. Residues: CASSAQGSNQPQHF.

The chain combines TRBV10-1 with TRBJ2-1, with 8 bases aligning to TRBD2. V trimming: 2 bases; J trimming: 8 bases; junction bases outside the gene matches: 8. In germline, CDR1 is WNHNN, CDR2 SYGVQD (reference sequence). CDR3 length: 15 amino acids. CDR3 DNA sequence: TGCGCCAGCAGTGAGGAGGTAGCGGGATCATATGAGCAGTTCTTC. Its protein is CASSEEVAGSYEQFF.

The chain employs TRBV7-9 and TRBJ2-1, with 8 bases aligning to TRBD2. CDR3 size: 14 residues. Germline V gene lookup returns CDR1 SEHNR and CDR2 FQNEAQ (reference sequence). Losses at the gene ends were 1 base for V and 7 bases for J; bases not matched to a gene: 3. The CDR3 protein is CASSLETSANEQFF. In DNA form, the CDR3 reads TGTGCCAGCAGCTTAGAGACTAGCGCGAATGAGCAGTTCTTC. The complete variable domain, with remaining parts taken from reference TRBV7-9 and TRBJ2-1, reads DTGVSQNPRHKITKRGQNVTFRCDPISEHNRLYWYRQTLGQGPEFLTYFQNEAQLEKSRLLSDRFSAERPKGSFSTLEIQRTEQGDSAMYLCASSLETSANEQFFGPGTRLTVL.

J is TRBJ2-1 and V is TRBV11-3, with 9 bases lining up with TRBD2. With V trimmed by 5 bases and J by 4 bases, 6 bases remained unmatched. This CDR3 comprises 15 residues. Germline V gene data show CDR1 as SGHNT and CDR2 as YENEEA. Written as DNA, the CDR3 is TGTGCCAGCAGCCCCCGCGGGAGGGGATACAATGAGCAGTTCTTC. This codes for CASSPRGRGYNEQFF.

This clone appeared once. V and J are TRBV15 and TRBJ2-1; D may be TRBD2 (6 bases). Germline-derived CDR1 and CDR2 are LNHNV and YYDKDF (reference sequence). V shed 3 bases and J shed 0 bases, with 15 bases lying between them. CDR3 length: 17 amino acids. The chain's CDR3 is CATSSGDGGSSYNEQFF. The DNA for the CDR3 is TGTGCCACCAGCAGTGGGGACGGGGGAAGCTCCTACAATGAGCAGTTCTTC.

The DNA for the CDR3 is TGTGCCAGCAGTACTTTCATGAGGGCCACCGGCTACGAGCAGTACTTC. Its protein is CASSTFMRATGYEQYF. J is TRBJ2-7 and V is TRBV28; weak D call: TRBD2 (5 bases). Germline CDR1 is MDHEN and CDR2 is SYDVKM. The germline V and J ends were trimmed by 5 bases and 3 bases, with 20 bases remaining between them. CDR3 length equals 16 residues.

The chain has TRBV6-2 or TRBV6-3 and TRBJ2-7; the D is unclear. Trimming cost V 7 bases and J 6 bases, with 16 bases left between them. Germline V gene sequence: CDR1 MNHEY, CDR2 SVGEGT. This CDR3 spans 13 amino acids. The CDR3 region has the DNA TGTGCCAGCACCCCCAATTCGGTTTCCGAGCAGTACTTC. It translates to CASTPNSVSEQYF.

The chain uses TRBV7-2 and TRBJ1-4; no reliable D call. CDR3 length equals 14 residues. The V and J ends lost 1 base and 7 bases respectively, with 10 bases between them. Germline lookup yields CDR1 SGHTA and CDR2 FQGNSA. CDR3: CASSLEHKSEKLFF. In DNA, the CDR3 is TGTGCCAGCAGCTTAGAACATAAAAGTGAAAAACTGTTTTTT.

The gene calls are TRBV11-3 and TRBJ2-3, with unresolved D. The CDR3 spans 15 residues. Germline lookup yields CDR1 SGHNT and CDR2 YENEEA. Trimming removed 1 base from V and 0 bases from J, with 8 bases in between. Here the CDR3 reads CASSLGGTSTDTQYF. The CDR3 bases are TGTGCCAGCAGCTTAGGCGGTACTAGCACAGATACGCAGTATTTT.

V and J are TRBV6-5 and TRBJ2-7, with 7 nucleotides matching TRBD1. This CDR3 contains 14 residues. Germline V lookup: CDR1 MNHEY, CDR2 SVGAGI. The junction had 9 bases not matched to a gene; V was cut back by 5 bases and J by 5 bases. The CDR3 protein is CASSRTGLLDEQYF. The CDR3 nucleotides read TGTGCCAGCAGTAGGACAGGATTGCTCGACGAGCAGTACTTC.

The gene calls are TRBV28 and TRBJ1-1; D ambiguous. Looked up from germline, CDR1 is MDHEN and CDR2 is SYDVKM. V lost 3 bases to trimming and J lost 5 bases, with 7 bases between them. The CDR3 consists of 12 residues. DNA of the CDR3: TGTGCCAGCAGTTTGTGGGCTACTGAAGCTTTCTTT. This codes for CASSLWATEAFF.

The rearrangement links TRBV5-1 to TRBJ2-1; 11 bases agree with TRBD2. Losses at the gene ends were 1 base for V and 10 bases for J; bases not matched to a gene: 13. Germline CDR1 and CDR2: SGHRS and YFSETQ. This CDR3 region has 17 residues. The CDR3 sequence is CASSLRSLAGGSGEQFF. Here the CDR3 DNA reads TGCGCCAGCAGCTTGCGGAGCCTAGCGGGAGGCTCCGGGGAGCAGTTCTTC.

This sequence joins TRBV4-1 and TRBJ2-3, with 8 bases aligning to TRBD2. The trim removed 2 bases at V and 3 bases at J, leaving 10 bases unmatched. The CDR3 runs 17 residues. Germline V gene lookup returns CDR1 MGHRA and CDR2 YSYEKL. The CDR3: CASSQRGGLPATDTQYF. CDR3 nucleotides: TGCGCCAGCAGCCAACGGGGGGGGCTACCGGCAACAGATACGCAGTATTTT.

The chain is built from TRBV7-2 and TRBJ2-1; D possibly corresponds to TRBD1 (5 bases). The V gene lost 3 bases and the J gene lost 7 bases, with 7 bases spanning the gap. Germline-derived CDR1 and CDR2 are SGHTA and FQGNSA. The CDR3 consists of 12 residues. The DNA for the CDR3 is TGTGCCAGCAGCTTTAGGGGAAATGAGCAGTTCTTC. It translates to CASSFRGNEQFF.

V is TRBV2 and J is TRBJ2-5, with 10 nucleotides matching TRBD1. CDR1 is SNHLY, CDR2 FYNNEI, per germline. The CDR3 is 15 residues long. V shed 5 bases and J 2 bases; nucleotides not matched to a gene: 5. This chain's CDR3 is CASSQTGGRQETQYF. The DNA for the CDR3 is TGTGCCAGCAGTCAGACAGGGGGCAGGCAAGAGACCCAGTACTTC.

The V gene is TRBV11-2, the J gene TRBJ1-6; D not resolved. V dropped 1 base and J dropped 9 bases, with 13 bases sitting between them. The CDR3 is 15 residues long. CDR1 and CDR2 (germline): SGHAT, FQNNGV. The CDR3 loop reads CASSLATGLSSPLHF. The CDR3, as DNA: TGTGCCAGCAGCTTAGCTACGGGTTTAAGTTCACCCCTCCACTTT.

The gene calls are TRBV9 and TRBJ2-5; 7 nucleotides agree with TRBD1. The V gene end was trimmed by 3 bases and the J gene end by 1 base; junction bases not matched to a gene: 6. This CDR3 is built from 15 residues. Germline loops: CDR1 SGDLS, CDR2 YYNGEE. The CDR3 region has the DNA TGTGCCAGCAGCGGAAACCGGGACAGCCAAGAGACCCAGTACTTC. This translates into CASSGNRDSQETQYF.

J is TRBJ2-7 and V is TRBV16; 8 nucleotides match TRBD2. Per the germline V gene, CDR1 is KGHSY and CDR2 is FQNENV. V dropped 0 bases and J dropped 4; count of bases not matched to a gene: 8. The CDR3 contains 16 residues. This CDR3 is CASSQSEVAGPYEQYF. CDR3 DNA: TGTGCCAGCAGCCAATCGGAGGTAGCGGGACCTTACGAGCAGTACTTC.

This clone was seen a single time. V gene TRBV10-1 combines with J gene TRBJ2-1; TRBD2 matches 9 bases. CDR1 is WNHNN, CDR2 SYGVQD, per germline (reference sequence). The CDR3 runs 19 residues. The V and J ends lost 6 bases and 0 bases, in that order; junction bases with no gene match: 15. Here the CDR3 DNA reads TGCGCCAGCAGCCCAGCGGGGGGCTCTAACCGAAGCTCCTACAATGAGCAGTTCTTC. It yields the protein CASSPAGGSNRSSYNEQFF.

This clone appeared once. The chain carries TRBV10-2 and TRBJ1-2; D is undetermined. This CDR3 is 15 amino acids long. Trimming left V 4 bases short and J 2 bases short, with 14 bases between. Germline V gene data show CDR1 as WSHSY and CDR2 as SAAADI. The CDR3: CASSVSGGRNYGYTF. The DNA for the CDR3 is TGCGCCAGCAGTGTATCCGGCGGGCGAAACTATGGCTACACCTTC.

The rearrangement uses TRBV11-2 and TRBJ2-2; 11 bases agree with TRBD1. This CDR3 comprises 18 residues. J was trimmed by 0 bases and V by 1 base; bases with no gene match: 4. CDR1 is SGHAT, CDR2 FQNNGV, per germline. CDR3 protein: CASSLGDRGSANTGELFF. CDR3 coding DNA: TGTGCCAGCAGCTTAGGGGACAGGGGGTCCGCGAACACCGGGGAGCTGTTTTTT.

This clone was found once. CDR3 in DNA: TGTGCCAGCTCACCACGACAGGGCACCGGGGAGCTGTTTTTT. This translates into CASSPRQGTGELFF. The gene calls are TRBV18 and TRBJ2-2, with 7 bases identical to TRBD1. The CDR3 totals 14 residues. Germline CDR1 is KGHSH and CDR2 is LQKENI. Trimming removed 1 base from V and 4 bases from J; junction bases left unmatched: 0.

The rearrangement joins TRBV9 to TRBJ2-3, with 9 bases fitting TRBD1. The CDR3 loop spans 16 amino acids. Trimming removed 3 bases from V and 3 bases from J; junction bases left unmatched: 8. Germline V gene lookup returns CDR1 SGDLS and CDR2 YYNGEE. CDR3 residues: CASSAESGTGTDTQYF. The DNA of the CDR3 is TGTGCCAGCAGCGCTGAGAGTGGGACAGGGACAGATACGCAGTATTTT.

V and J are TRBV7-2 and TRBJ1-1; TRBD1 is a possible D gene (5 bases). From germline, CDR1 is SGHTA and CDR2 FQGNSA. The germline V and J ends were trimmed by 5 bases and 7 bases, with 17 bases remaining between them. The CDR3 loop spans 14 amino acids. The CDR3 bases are TGTGCCAGCAGCCACGAGGGACTCCCGGGTGAAGCTTTCTTT. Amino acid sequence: CASSHEGLPGEAFF.

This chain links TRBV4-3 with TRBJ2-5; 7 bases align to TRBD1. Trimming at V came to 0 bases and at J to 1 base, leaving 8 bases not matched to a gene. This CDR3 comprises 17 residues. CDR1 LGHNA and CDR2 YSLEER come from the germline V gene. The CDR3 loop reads CASSQEGRGRTQETQYF. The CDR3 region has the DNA TGCGCCAGCAGCCAAGAGGGAAGGGGGCGAACCCAAGAGACCCAGTACTTC.